This entry is about one T cell receptor (beta chain). Its target is not known. A read error may explain this, as a much larger clone is one base away. Additional DNA sequences in this sample encode the identical CDR3. The data were taken from a study of metastatic and nonmetastatic thyroid tumors. Overall study context: A comparison of repertoires was made across blood and tumor or nodule tissue from malignant and benign thyroid patients. Study outcomes and limitations: TCR beta diversity was reportedly significantly higher in malignant thyroid tumors than benign nodules, in blood and tumor.

V shed 4 bases and J shed 0 bases, with 16 bases lying between them. The CDR3 spans 17 residues. Germline loops: CDR1 SGHTA, CDR2 FQGTGA. Every patient underwent thyroid surgery untreated. Authors' methods: Differences in CDR3 between clinicopathological groups were drawn on to build a classifier intended to discriminate distant-metastatic papillary thyroid cancer patients. TCRdb reanalyzed the PCR reads with MiXCR. TCRdb, not the original authors, processed these V and J calls. The sample includes roughly 98,000 clones, under 15% of them seen just once. The material sequenced was blood. The V and J genes are TRBV7-3 and TRBJ2-1; maybe TRBD2 (5 bases). The receptor was isolated from a female donor with papillary thyroid cancer or a benign thyroid nodule (not recorded which). Some clones in this sample may be carry-over from other donors' samples. The CDR3 nucleotides are TGTGCCAGCAGCTCTCGGGGTACCCCTAGCTCCTACAATGAGCAGTTCTTC. Translating it yields CASSSRGTPSSYNEQFF.